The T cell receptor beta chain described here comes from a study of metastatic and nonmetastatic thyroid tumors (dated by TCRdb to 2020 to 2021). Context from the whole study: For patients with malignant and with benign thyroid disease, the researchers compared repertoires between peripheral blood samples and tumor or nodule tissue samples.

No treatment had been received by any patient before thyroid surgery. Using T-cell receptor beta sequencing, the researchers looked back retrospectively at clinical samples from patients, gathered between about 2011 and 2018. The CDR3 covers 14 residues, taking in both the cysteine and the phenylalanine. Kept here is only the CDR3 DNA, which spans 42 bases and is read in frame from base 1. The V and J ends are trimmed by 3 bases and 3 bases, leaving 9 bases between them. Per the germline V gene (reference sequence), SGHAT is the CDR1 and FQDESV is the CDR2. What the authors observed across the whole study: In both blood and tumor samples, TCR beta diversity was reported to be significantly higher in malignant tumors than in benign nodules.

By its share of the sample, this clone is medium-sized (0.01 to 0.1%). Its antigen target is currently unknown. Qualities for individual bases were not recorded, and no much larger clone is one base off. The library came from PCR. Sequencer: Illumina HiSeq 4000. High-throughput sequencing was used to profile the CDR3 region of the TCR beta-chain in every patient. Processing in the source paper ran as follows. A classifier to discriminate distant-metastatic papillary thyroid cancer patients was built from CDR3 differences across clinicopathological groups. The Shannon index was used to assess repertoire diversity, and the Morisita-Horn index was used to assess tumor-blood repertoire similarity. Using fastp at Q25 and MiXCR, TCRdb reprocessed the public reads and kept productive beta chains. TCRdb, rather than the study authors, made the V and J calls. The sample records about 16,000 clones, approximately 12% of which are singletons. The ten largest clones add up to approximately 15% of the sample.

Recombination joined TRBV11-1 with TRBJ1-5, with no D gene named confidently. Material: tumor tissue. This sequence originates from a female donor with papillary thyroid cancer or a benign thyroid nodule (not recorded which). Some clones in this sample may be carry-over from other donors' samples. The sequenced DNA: TGTGCCAGCAGCTTTAGTGGAGACAATCAGCCCCAGCATTTT. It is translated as CASSFSGDNQPQHF. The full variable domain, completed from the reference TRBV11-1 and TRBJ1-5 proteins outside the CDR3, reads EAEVAQSPRYKITEKSQAVAFWCDPISGHATLYWYRQILGQGPELLVQFQDESVVDDSQLPKDRFSAERLKGVDSTLKIQPAELGDSAMYLCASSFSGDNQPQHFGDGTRLSIL.